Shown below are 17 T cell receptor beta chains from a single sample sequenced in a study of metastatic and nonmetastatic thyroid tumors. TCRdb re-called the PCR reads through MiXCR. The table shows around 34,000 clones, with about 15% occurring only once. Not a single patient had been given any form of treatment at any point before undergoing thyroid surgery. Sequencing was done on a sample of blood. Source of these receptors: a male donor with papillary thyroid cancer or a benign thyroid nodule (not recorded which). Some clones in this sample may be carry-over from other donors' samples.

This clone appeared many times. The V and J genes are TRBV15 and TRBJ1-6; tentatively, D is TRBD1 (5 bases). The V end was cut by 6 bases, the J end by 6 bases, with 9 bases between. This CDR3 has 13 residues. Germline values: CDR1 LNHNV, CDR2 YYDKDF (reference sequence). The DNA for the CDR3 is TGTGCCACCAGTCCGACAGCTAATTCACCCCTCCACTTT. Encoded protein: CATSPTANSPLHF.

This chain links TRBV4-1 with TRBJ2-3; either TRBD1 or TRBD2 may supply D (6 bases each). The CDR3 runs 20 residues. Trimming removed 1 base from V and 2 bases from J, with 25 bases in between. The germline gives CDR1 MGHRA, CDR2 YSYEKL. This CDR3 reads CASSQGFRGQVAAPTDTQYF. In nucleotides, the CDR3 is TGCGCCAGCAGCCAAGGGTTCAGGGGTCAAGTAGCGGCTCCCACAGATACGCAGTATTTT.

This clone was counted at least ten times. The CDR3 coding sequence is TGTGCCAGCAGCCGTCGACAGGGGGCTTTTAATGAAAAACTGTTTTTT. It is translated as CASSRRQGAFNEKLFF. J is TRBJ1-4 and V is TRBV7-8, with 10 bases that match TRBD1. With 5 bases clipped from V and 4 bases from J, the junction kept 7 bases outside the gene matches. This CDR3 comprises 16 residues. Germline values: CDR1 SGHVS, CDR2 FQNEAQ.

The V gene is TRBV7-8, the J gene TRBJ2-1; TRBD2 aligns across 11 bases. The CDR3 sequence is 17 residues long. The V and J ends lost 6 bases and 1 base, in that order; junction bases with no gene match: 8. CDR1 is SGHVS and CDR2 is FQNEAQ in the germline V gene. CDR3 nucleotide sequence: TGTGCCAGCAGTCGTAAACTAGCGGGGGAATCCTACAATGAGCAGTTCTTC. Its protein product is CASSRKLAGESYNEQFF. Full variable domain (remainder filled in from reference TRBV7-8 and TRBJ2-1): GAGVSQSPRYKVAKRGQDVALRCDPISGHVSLFWYQQALGQGPEFLTYFQNEAQLDKSGLPSDRFFAERPEGSVSTLKIQRTQQEDSAVYLCASSRKLAGESYNEQFFGPGTRLTVL.

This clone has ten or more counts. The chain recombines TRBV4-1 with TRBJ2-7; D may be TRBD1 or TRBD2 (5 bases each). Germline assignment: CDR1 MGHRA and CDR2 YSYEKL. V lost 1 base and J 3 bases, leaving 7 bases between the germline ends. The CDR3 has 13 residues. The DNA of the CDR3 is TGCGCCAGCAGCCAAGGGGACGGCTACGAGCAGTACTTC. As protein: CASSQGDGYEQYF.

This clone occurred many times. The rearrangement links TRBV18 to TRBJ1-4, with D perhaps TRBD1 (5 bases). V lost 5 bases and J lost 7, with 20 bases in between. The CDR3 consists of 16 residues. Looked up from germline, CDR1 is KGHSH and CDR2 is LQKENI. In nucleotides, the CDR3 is TGTGCCAGCTCAAACCGGGAGTCGCGGGGCAGTGAAAAACTGTTTTTT. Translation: CASSNRESRGSEKLFF.

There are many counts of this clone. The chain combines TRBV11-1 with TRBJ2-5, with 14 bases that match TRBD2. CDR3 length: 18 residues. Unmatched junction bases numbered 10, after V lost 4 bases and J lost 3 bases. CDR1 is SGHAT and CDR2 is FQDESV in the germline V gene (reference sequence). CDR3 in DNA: TGTGCCAGCAGCTCCCTTGAAGGACTAGCGGGAGGTAAAGAGACCCAGTACTTC. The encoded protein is CASSSLEGLAGGKETQYF.

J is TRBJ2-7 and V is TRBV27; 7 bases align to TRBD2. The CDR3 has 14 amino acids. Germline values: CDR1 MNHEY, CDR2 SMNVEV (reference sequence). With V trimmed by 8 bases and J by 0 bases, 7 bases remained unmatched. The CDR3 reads CASGPRDYSYEQYF. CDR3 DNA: TGTGCCAGCGGCCCCCGGGACTACTCCTACGAGCAGTACTTC.

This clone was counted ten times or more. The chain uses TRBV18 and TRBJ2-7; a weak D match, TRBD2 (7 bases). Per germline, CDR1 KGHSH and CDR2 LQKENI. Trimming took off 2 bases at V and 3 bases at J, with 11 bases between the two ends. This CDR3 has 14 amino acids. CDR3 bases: TGTGCCAGCTCACCAAGAGGGGGGGACTACGAGCAGTACTTC. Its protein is CASSPRGGDYEQYF. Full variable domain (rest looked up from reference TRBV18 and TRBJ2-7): NAGVMQNPRHLVRRRGQEARLRCSPMKGHSHVYWYRQLPEEGLKFMVYLQKENIIDESGMPKERFSAEFPKEGPSILRIQQVVRGDSAAYFCASSPRGGDYEQYFGPGTRLTVT.

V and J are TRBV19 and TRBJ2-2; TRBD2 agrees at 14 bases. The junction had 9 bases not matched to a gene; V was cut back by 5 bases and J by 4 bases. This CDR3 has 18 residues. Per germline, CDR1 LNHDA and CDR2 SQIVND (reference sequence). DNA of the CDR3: TGTGCCAGTAGTGGACGACTAGCGGGAGGGCCGATCACCGGGGAGCTGTTTTTT. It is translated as CASSGRLAGGPITGELFF. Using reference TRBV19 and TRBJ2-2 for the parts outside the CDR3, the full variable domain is DGGITQSPKYLFRKEGQNVTLSCEQNLNHDAMYWYRQDPGQGLRLIYYSQIVNDFQKGDIAEGYSVSREKKESFPLTVTSAQKNPTAFYLCASSGRLAGGPITGELFFGEGSRLTVL.

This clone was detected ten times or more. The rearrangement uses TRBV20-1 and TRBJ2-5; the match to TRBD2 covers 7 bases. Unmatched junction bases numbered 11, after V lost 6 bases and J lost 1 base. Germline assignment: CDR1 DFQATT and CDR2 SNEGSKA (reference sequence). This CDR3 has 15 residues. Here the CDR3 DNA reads TGCAGTGCCAACCGACGCGGGAGCAGCCAAGAGACCCAGTACTTC. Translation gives CSANRRGSSQETQYF.

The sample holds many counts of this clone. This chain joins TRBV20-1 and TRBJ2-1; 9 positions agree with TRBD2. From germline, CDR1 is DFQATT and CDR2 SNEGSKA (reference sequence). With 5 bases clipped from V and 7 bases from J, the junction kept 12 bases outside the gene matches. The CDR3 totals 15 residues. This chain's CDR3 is CSAAVGTSRRNEQFF. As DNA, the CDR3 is TGCAGTGCTGCGGTGGGGACTAGCCGGAGGAATGAGCAGTTCTTC.

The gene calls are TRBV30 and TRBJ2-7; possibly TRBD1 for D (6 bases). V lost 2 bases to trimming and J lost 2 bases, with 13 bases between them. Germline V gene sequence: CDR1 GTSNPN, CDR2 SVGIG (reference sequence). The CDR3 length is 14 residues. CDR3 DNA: TGTGCCTGGAGTTTGACAGGTTTTGCCTACGAGCAGTACTTC. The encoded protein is CAWSLTGFAYEQYF.

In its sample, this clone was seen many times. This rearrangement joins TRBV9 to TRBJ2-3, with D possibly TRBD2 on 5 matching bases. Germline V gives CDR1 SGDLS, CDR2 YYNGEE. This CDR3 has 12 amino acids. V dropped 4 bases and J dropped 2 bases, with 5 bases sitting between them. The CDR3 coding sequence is TGTGCCAGCAGCCGGGACACAGATACGCAGTATTTT. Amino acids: CASSRDTDTQYF.

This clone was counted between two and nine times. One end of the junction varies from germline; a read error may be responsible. CDR3 sequence: CASIEGQSGANVLTF. The DNA of the CDR3 is TGTGCCAGCATTGAAGGGCAGTCTGGGGCCAACGTCCTGACTTTC. The J gene is TRBJ2-6, the V gene TRBV6-1; no reliable D call. The CDR3 has 15 residues. The germline V gene encodes CDR1 MNHNS and CDR2 SASEGT.

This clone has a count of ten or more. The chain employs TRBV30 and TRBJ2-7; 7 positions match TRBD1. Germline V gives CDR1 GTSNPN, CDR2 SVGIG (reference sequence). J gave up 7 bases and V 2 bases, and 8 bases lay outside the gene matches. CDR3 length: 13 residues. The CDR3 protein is CAWSLSRDSEQYF. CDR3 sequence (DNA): TGTGCCTGGAGTTTGAGCCGGGACAGTGAGCAGTACTTC.

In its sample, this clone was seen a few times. The DNA for the CDR3 is TGTGCCATCAGTGCGGGCGGGACGGTCGGCGAGACCCAGTACTTC. Protein: CAISAGGTVGETQYF. The chain combines TRBV10-3 with TRBJ2-5, with D maybe TRBD2 (6 bases). The germline V gene has CDR1 ENHRY and CDR2 SYGVKD. The V end was cut by 4 bases, the J end by 5 bases, with 17 bases between. The CDR3 runs to 15 residues.